The source of this T cell receptor beta chain is a study of cytomegalovirus exposure and HLA in healthy donors. 13 Jbeta primers and 60 Vbeta primers were used for the PCR. Generated by immunoSEQ multiplex PCR, the TCRdb table keeps only in-frame clones and is missing some. The repertoire consists of more than 150,000 clones, with around 80% occurring once and the leading ten covering roughly 1.4%. Looked up from germline, CDR1 is SGHRS and CDR2 is YFSETQ. V shed 3 bases and J 9 bases; nucleotides not matched to a gene: 9. The CDR3 extends over 15 amino acids. Sample: PBMCs. The TCR originated in a man aged 35 to 55 in good health and CMV-seronegative. The chain carries TRBV5-1 and TRBJ2-1; 10 bases agree with TRBD2. CDR3 residues: CASSSAAGGLREQFF. CDR3 in DNA: TGCGCCAGCAGCTCGGCAGCGGGGGGGCTACGTGAGCAGTTCTTC.